Sequencing of this T cell receptor beta chain was carried out in a study of CD8 T cells in ankylosing spondylitis. Study conclusions and caveats: Seemingly characteristic of ankylosing spondylitis blood was a TCR beta motif consisting of about 8 highly homologous variants.

This clonotype showed up just a few times. No antigen is known for it. One entry per CDR3 protein, called by TCRdb with MiXCR from the 5' RACE reads. The table shows roughly 90,000 distinct CDR3 sequences, with roughly 10% occurring only once. Per germline, CDR1 SQVTM and CDR2 ANQGSEA. V shed 6 bases and J shed 6 bases, with 11 bases lying between them. This CDR3 region has 11 residues. The receptor's source is a male donor with ankylosing spondylitis. Material: blood, either unsorted or a sorted T cell fraction (not recorded which). This chain connects TRBV29-1 to TRBJ1-1; D gene unclear. The CDR3 region is CSVFRGPEAFF. The CDR3 DNA follows: TGCAGCGTATTCCGTGGACCTGAAGCTTTCTTT.